This is a list of T cell receptor beta chains from one sample in a study of technical replicates of blood from a handful of donors. The table came from immunoSEQ multiplex PCR; TCRdb's copy has only in-frame clones and leaves some out. Of 60,000 to 85,000 clones listed, approximately 97% are singletons. The specimen sequenced was T cells isolated from PBMCs. These receptors were obtained from a human donor in good health. The CDR3 runs from the conserved cysteine through the conserved F or W. D genes are given only for firm matches.

>TRBJ2-5|TRBD1|TRBV11-2
CASSSQGIQAETQYF
>TRBJ1-2|TRBD1|TRBV18
CASSPPQGAIGYTF
>TRBJ2-5|.|TRBV5-6
CASSLAYFVRKTQYF
>TRBJ1-1|.|TRBV6-4
CASRVMEGFTEAFF
>TRBJ2-2|TRBD1|TRBV11-3
CASSVMDRGTGELFF
>TRBJ1-3|.|TRBV10-2
CASSESNRFTSGNTIYF
>TRBJ2-1|TRBD2|TRBV5-1
CASRHRTSGSYNEQFF
>TRBJ2-3|.|TRBV6-1
CASSPTGGADTQYF
>TRBJ2-2|TRBD2|TRBV5-1
CASSFTGGDTGELFF
>TRBJ1-4|.|TRBV28
CASTGGYEKLFF
>TRBJ1-1|.|TRBV6-5
CASRKPWGGTAEAFF
>TRBJ2-5|TRBD1|TRBV27
CASSWTGGTETQYF
>TRBJ2-3|TRBD2|TRBV30
CAWSSGGTDTQYF
>TRBJ2-7|TRBD2|TRBV15
CATSRDRSGANYEQYF
>TRBJ2-5|.|TRBV21-1
CASSNKTSGYQETQYF
>TRBJ2-2|TRBD1|TRBV13
CASRNPGQGTSNTGELFF
>TRBJ1-5|.|TRBV4-2
CASSQASGGSNQPQHF
>TRBJ1-3|.|TRBV7-9
CASSSNSGNTIYF
>TRBJ2-3|TRBD1|TRBV4-1
CASSPRTGIMDTQYF
>TRBJ1-1|.|TRBV6-1
CASDKTVHTEAFF
>TRBJ2-7|.|TRBV11-2
CATQGHSYEQYF
>TRBJ2-7|TRBD1|TRBV19
CASSIRLTGMSTYEQYF
>TRBJ2-1|TRBD2|TRBV28
CASSLAGTSGRSNEQFF
>TRBJ2-3|TRBD2|TRBV4-1
CASSQRLLAGTSPTDTQYF
>TRBJ1-2|.|TRBV28
CASSFGDAYGYTF
>TRBJ2-7|TRBD1|TRBV6-1
CASTPGGRNGEQYF
>TRBJ1-2|.|TRBV5-6
CASSSILNRDDGYTF
>TRBJ2-5|.|TRBV18
CASSPPLPSDETQYF
>TRBJ2-4|TRBD1|TRBV7-7
CASEVTGVKNIQYF
>TRBJ1-4|.|TRBV7-9
CASGREKSNEKLFF
>TRBJ1-1|.|TRBV5-1
CASSFGQGSAEAFF
>TRBJ1-2|TRBD1|TRBV19
CASSQQGTGVFYGYTF
>TRBJ2-2|TRBD2|TRBV13
CASSLTSGRAGELFF